Below are 32 T cell receptor beta chains sequenced from a single sample in a study of cytomegalovirus exposure and HLA in healthy donors. A multiplex PCR was run with 60 Vbeta primers and 13 Jbeta primers. Sequenced by immunoSEQ multiplex PCR; TCRdb stores in-frame clones only, minus some. The sample gives about 110,000 clones, approximately 80% of which show up once; roughly 2.3% is in the top ten. The source material was PBMCs. Receptor source: a woman aged 25 to 39 in good health and CMV-seronegative.

This rearrangement joins TRBV27 to TRBJ2-1; TRBD2 agrees at 13 bases. The CDR3 runs to 17 residues. With 5 bases clipped from V and 7 bases from J, the junction kept 11 bases outside the gene matches. Germline CDR1 and CDR2: MNHEY and SMNVEV (reference sequence). This CDR3 is CASSHWTSGSNGNEQFF. CDR3 coding DNA: TGTGCCAGCAGTCATTGGACTAGCGGGAGCAACGGGAATGAGCAGTTCTTC.

This clone is classed as medium-sized (0.01 to 0.1%). The V gene is TRBV4-1, the J gene TRBJ1-5, with a tentative D call TRBD1 (5 bases). CDR3 length equals 16 residues. Trimming stripped 0 bases from V and 0 bases from J, with 9 bases between. The germline CDR1 and CDR2 sequences are MGHRA and YSYEKL. CDR3 region: CASSQERGGSNQPQHF. CDR3 nucleotides: TGCGCCAGCAGCCAAGAACGGGGGGGTAGCAATCAGCCCCAGCATTTT.

This clone was observed a few times. An end of the junction does not agree with germline; a read error may underlie this. CDR3 DNA: TGTGCCAGCAGTGACTCTTCTAGCGGGAGACAGTACGAGCAGTACTTC. It codes for CASSDSSSGRQYEQYF. V usage is TRBV6-6 and J usage is TRBJ2-7, with 10 bases that match TRBD2. The CDR3 sequence is 16 residues long. CDR1 is MNHNY, CDR2 SVGAGI, per germline (reference sequence).

As regards this clone: Other DNA sequences from this sample encode an identical CDR3 as well. The rearrangement joins TRBV5-1 to TRBJ2-7; TRBD1 agrees at 7 bases. This CDR3 is 14 amino acids long. Germline V gene lookup returns CDR1 SGHRS and CDR2 YFSETQ. Trimming cost V 0 bases and J 2 bases; bases outside gene matches: 2. The CDR3 DNA is TGCGCCAGCAGCTTGGGGCAGGGGGCCTACGAGCAGTACTTC. Translated, it gives CASSLGQGAYEQYF.

The V and J genes are TRBV14 and TRBJ1-5; 12 nucleotides agree with TRBD1. The CDR3 loop spans 22 amino acids. From germline, CDR1 is SGHDN and CDR2 FVKESK. V shed 0 bases and J 0 bases; nucleotides not matched to a gene: 15. The CDR3 sequence: CASSQDLVWDRGRGNSNQPQHF. The CDR3 DNA reads TGTGCCAGCAGCCAAGATTTAGTGTGGGACAGGGGGCGCGGGAATAGCAATCAGCCCCAGCATTTT.

This clone was found a few times. The chain couples TRBV25-1 to TRBJ2-3; TRBD1 agrees at 10 bases. V trimming: 5 bases; J trimming: 6 bases; junction bases outside the gene matches: 11. This CDR3 region has 16 residues. Germline-derived CDR1 and CDR2 are MGHDK and SYGVNS. CDR3 amino acids: CASSLRQGATLDTQYF. CDR3 nucleotides: TGTGCCAGCAGTCTCCGACAGGGGGCGACTCTTGATACGCAGTATTTT.

The chain carries TRBV4-1 and TRBJ2-4, with 7 bases identical to TRBD1. The CDR3 loop spans 15 amino acids. Germline V lookup: CDR1 MGHRA, CDR2 YSYEKL. V shed 0 bases, J shed 6 bases, and the junction held 5 bases outside the gene matches. DNA for the CDR3: TGCGCCAGCAGCCAAGATCGGACAGGCGTAAACATTCAGTACTTC. Amino acid sequence: CASSQDRTGVNIQYF.

The chain recombines TRBV6-1 with TRBJ1-5, with a weak D call TRBD1 (5 bases). The germline V and J ends were trimmed by 3 bases and 0 bases, with 15 bases remaining between them. Per germline, CDR1 MNHNS and CDR2 SASEGT. The CDR3 runs to 17 residues. The CDR3 bases are TGTGCCAGCAGTGACCCCGGGGGTGCCTATAGCAATCAGCCCCAGCATTTT. Its protein product is CASSDPGGAYSNQPQHF.

The J gene is TRBJ2-1, the V gene TRBV15, with D perhaps matching TRBD1 (6 bases). Germline assignment: CDR1 LNHNV and CDR2 YYDKDF (reference sequence). The CDR3 is made up of 17 amino acids. V dropped 3 bases and J dropped 0 bases, with 15 bases sitting between them. The CDR3, as DNA: TGTGCCACCAGCAGGCTGAAGACAGGAAGCTCCTACAATGAGCAGTTCTTC. Encoded protein: CATSRLKTGSSYNEQFF.

There are a few counts of this clone. The chain couples TRBV4-2 to TRBJ1-5, with 7 bases that match TRBD1. The CDR3 spans 15 residues. V shed 0 bases and J 7 bases; nucleotides not matched to a gene: 6. Germline V gene data show CDR1 as LGHNA and CDR2 as YNFKEQ. The CDR3 DNA sequence: TGTGCCAGCAGCCAAGAAAGTGAGGGGGCACAGCCCCAGCATTTT. This sequence encodes CASSQESEGAQPQHF.

This sequence joins TRBV27 and TRBJ2-1; 14 bases map to TRBD2. The CDR3 is 21 residues long. Germline CDR1 MNHEY, CDR2 SMNVEV (reference sequence). The V and J ends lost 3 bases and 1 base, in that order; junction bases with no gene match: 14. CDR3 amino acids: CASSFGTSGRPRPGSYNEQFF. The CDR3 bases are TGTGCCAGCAGTTTTGGGACTAGCGGGAGACCCCGGCCGGGATCCTACAATGAGCAGTTCTTC.

The genes are TRBV18 and TRBJ2-5; D perhaps matches TRBD2 (5 bases). This CDR3 has 13 residues. V lost 3 bases and J 14 bases, leaving 19 bases between the germline ends. CDR1 and CDR2 (germline): KGHSH, LQKENI. The CDR3 loop is CASSPISTGVFYF. Here the CDR3 DNA reads TGTGCCAGCTCACCCATATCAACCGGGGTTTTCTACTTC.

This chain connects TRBV9 to TRBJ2-7, with D possibly being TRBD2 (5 bases). V was pared by 0 bases and J by 2 bases, with 12 bases between. The CDR3 has 15 residues. The germline V gene has CDR1 SGDLS and CDR2 YYNGEE. CDR3 sequence (DNA): TGTGCCAGCAGCGTAGACGACGGACTGCCCTACGAGCAGTACTTC. This codes for CASSVDDGLPYEQYF.

This clone was counted a few times. CDR3 sequence (DNA): TGTGCCAGCAGCCCCGGGACAGCAAACAATGAGCAGTTCTTC. It specifies CASSPGTANNEQFF. The chain is built from TRBV5-5 and TRBJ2-1; 7 bases fit TRBD1. The length of the CDR3 is 14 residues. The V gene end was trimmed by 4 bases and the J gene end by 5 bases; junction bases not matched to a gene: 6. Germline values: CDR1 SGHKS, CDR2 YYEKEE (reference sequence).

The V call is TRBV2, the J call TRBJ2-3; 8 bases are a match to TRBD2. CDR1 is SNHLY and CDR2 is FYNNEI in the germline V gene. This CDR3 is 15 amino acids long. Trimming removed 7 bases from V and 0 bases from J; junction bases left unmatched: 6. CDR3 residues: CASNVLAESTDTQYF. CDR3 coding DNA: TGTGCCAGCAACGTACTAGCGGAGAGCACAGATACGCAGTATTTT.

This clone showed up just once. One junction end disagrees with the germline gene, perhaps due to a read error. The chain combines TRBV11-2 with TRBJ2-7; 8 positions match TRBD1. This CDR3 is built from 14 residues. CDR1 is SGHAT and CDR2 is FQNNGV in the germline V gene. The CDR3 DNA reads as TGTGCCAGCAGCCTAGAAAGGGACAGGTACGAGCAGTACTTC. Translating it yields CASSLERDRYEQYF.

This rearrangement joins TRBV4-1 to TRBJ1-6, with D possibly TRBD1 on 5 matching bases. Trimming took 4 bases from V and 1 from J, leaving 11 bases between them. The CDR3 spans 16 residues. Germline V gene lookup returns CDR1 MGHRA and CDR2 YSYEKL. DNA for the CDR3: TGCGCCAGCAGCCCGACGGGGGGATCCTATAATTCACCCCTCCACTTT. Translation gives CASSPTGGSYNSPLHF.

The CDR3 DNA sequence: TGTGCCAGCATGGGGGACAGAACCTACGAGCAGTACTTC. As protein: CASMGDRTYEQYF. The chain uses TRBV6-6 and TRBJ2-7; 7 nucleotides align to TRBD1. V shed 7 bases and J 2 bases; nucleotides not matched to a gene: 5. The CDR3 extends over 13 amino acids. Per the germline V gene, CDR1 is MNHNY and CDR2 is SVGAGI (reference sequence).

V gene TRBV28 combines with J gene TRBJ2-5, with 7 bases matching TRBD1. V shed 5 bases, J shed 2 bases, and the junction held 14 bases outside the gene matches. Germline CDR1 MDHEN, CDR2 SYDVKM. The CDR3 extends over 17 amino acids. The CDR3 loop is CASSPLAGTENQETQYF. In nucleotides, the CDR3 is TGTGCCAGCAGTCCGCTCGCCGGGACAGAAAATCAAGAGACCCAGTACTTC. The entire variable domain, with the rest obtained from reference TRBV28 and TRBJ2-5, is as follows: DVKVTQSSRYLVKRTGEKVFLECVQDMDHENMFWYRQDPGLGLRLIYFSYDVKMKEKGDIPEGYSVSREKKERFSLILESASTNQTSMYLCASSPLAGTENQETQYFGPGTRLLVL.

The chain has TRBV29-1 and TRBJ1-4; 9 bases map to TRBD1. The CDR3 covers 15 residues. The germline V gene has CDR1 SQVTM and CDR2 ANQGSEA. The ends lost 3 bases at V and 5 bases at J; junction bases unmatched: 7. The CDR3 DNA reads as TGCAGCGTTGACGAACGACAGGGGGGAAATGAAAAACTGTTTTTT. As protein: CSVDERQGGNEKLFF.

The chain employs TRBV5-1 and TRBJ2-1, with 7 bases identical to TRBD2. J lost 16 bases, V lost 2 bases, and 12 bases had no gene match. The V gene's germline CDR1 is SGHRS and CDR2 YFSETQ. The CDR3 length is 13 residues. CDR3 DNA sequence: TGCGCCAGCAGCTTCGGATACCGGGACTATCCTTTCTTC. Its protein is CASSFGYRDYPFF. Looking up the rest from reference TRBV5-1 and TRBJ2-1 gives the full variable domain: KAGVTQTPRYLIKTRGQQVTLSCSPISGHRSVSWYQQTPGQGLQFLFEYFSETQRNKGNFPGRFSGRQFSNSRSEMNVSTLELGDSALYLCASSFGYRDYPFFGPGTRLTVL.

The V and J genes are TRBV9 and TRBJ2-3, with TRBD2 identical over 7 bases. Germline CDR1 is SGDLS and CDR2 is YYNGEE. Unmatched junction bases numbered 7, after V lost 6 bases and J lost 3 bases. This CDR3 spans 14 amino acids. CDR3 in amino acids: CASTLGGRTDTQYF. CDR3 coding DNA: TGTGCCAGCACCTTGGGGGGGAGGACAGATACGCAGTATTTT.

V is TRBV11-2 and J is TRBJ2-5, with D unresolved. This CDR3 is 13 amino acids long. CDR1 is SGHAT, CDR2 FQNNGV, per germline. The V gene lost 3 bases and the J gene lost 1 base, with 6 bases spanning the gap. The CDR3 coding sequence is TGTGCCAGCAGCTTCTATTTCCAAGAGACCCAGTACTTC. Residues: CASSFYFQETQYF.

V and J are TRBV28 and TRBJ1-1, with 7 bases identical to TRBD1. The CDR3 length is 13 residues. J gave up 12 bases and V 2 bases, and 9 bases lay outside the gene matches. The germline V gene has CDR1 MDHEN and CDR2 SYDVKM. This CDR3 is CASSLGQALRTFF. The CDR3 DNA is TGTGCCAGCAGTTTAGGACAGGCCCTGAGGACTTTCTTT. Drawing the rest from reference TRBV28 and TRBJ1-1, the complete variable domain is DVKVTQSSRYLVKRTGEKVFLECVQDMDHENMFWYRQDPGLGLRLIYFSYDVKMKEKGDIPEGYSVSREKKERFSLILESASTNQTSMYLCASSLGQALRTFFGQGTRLTVV.

The V and J genes are TRBV11-2 and TRBJ1-4, with no clear D. Germline V gives CDR1 SGHAT, CDR2 FQNNGV. CDR3 length: 12 residues. V was shortened by 2 bases and J by 7 bases, with 5 bases between the two germline ends. CDR3 residues: CASSLTGEKLFF. CDR3 in DNA: TGTGCCAGCAGCTTAACGGGTGAAAAACTGTTTTTT.

The rearrangement links TRBV7-9 to TRBJ2-4; 8 nucleotides align to TRBD2. CDR3 length: 12 amino acids. V shed 11 bases and J 5 bases; nucleotides not matched to a gene: 5. Per the germline V gene, CDR1 is SEHNR and CDR2 is FQNEAQ (reference sequence). CDR3 nucleotide sequence: TGTGCCCTCGGGAGGGGGGAAAACATTCAGTACTTC. Translation gives CALGRGENIQYF.

V usage is TRBV6-1 and J usage is TRBJ2-3; 10 nucleotides agree with TRBD2. The trim removed 4 bases at V and 5 bases at J, leaving 9 bases unmatched. Per the germline V gene, CDR1 is MNHNS and CDR2 is SASEGT. The CDR3 loop spans 16 amino acids. In nucleotides, the CDR3 is TGTGCCAGCAGTGCCCGAGCGGGAGGGCCTGTAGATACGCAGTATTTT. Its protein product is CASSARAGGPVDTQYF.

This sequence joins TRBV13 and TRBJ2-7; D unclear. CDR3 length equals 15 residues. Germline assignment: CDR1 PRHDT and CDR2 FYEKMQ (reference sequence). Trimming took 1 base from V and 0 from J, leaving 10 bases between them. This chain's CDR3 is CASSLVGGSSYEQYF. In DNA form, the CDR3 reads TGTGCCAGCAGCTTAGTTGGCGGAAGCTCCTACGAGCAGTACTTC.

V and J are TRBV20-1 and TRBJ2-1; D gene ambiguous. Looked up from germline, CDR1 is DFQATT and CDR2 is SNEGSKA (reference sequence). With 5 bases removed from V and 4 bases from J, the gap between germline ends came to 3 bases. The CDR3 has 10 residues. CDR3 region: CSAQYNEQFF. The CDR3 bases are TGCAGTGCTCAGTACAATGAGCAGTTCTTC.

The rearrangement uses TRBV2 and TRBJ2-3; a possible D gene is TRBD1 (6 bases). CDR3 length: 14 residues. Germline values: CDR1 SNHLY, CDR2 FYNNEI. Trimming removed 2 bases from V and 2 bases from J, with 8 bases in between. The CDR3 nucleotides read TGTGCCAGCAGTGAACAGGGGACCACAGATACGCAGTATTTT. Protein product: CASSEQGTTDTQYF.

The V call is TRBV4-3, the J call TRBJ2-7; TRBD2 aligns across 8 bases. The CDR3 runs 15 residues. Germline assignment: CDR1 LGHNA and CDR2 YSLEER. J gave up 0 bases and V 1 base, and 2 bases lay outside the gene matches. The CDR3 nucleotides are TGCGCCAGCAGCCAAGGCAGCGGGAGCTCCTACGAGCAGTACTTC. Encoded protein: CASSQGSGSSYEQYF.

The chain links TRBV18 to TRBJ1-3, with TRBD1 matching 10 bases. The CDR3 has 17 residues. CDR1 is KGHSH, CDR2 LQKENI, per germline. Unmatched junction bases numbered 6, after V lost 3 bases and J lost 1 base. CDR3 nucleotides: TGTGCCAGCTCACCGCGACAGGGGGCTAAATCTGGAAACACCATATATTTT. This sequence encodes CASSPRQGAKSGNTIYF.